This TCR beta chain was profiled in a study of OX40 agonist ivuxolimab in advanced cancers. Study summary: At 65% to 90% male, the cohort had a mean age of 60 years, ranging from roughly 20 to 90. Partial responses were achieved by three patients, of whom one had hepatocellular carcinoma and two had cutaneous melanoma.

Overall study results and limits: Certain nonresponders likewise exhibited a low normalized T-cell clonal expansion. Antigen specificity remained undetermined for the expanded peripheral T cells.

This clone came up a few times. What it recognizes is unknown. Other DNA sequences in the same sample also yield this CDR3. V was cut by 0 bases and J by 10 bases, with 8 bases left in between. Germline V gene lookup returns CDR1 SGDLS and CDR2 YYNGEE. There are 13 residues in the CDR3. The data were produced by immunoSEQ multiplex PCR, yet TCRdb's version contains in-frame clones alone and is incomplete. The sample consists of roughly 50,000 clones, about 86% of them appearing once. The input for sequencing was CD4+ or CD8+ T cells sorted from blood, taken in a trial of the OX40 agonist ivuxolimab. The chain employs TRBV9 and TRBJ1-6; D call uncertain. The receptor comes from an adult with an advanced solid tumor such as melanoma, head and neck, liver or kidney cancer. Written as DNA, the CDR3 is TGTGCCAGCAGCGTAGCCTCCAACTCACCCCTCCACTTT. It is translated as CASSVASNSPLHF.